This T cell receptor (beta chain) was identified during a study of shared clonotypes between healthy human individuals (dated by TCRdb to the early 2020s). Study-level background: The cohort comprised a couple of women and three men aged 18 to 49 years. Each donor's leukapheresis produced roughly between roughly 0.85 and 10 billion PBMCs. Libraries were prepared and TCR repertoires were sequenced by different laboratories using diverse techniques, in order to increase sequencing depth and limit assay-specific biases. Per donor, three plates each were used for CD4 naive and CD4 memory, two for CD8 naive, and one for CD8 memory. Blood TCR repertoires of roughly 5 healthy adults were deeply sequenced to estimate repertoire size and the extent of clonotype sharing between individuals.

General findings and caveats noted by the study authors: Sampling was restricted to blood, and TCR repertoires in tissues likely differ from the TCR repertoires found in blood. The small number of donors limited the genetic and exposure-history diversity represented. Compared with non-shared clonotypes, clonotypes shared by all four sorted-subset donors had higher generation probabilities. Across four donors, about 5% of naive CD4, approximately 4% of naive CD8, 2.3% of memory CD4, and about 0.4% of memory CD8 clonotypes were shared. Even with the large sequencing depth, rarefaction of the sorted-subset datasets indicated that sequencing was incomplete. Naive subsets generally had larger estimated clonotype richness than memory subsets. Pairwise subsampling indicated that sequencing depth was expected to affect the degree of clonotype sharing among donors.

CD8 naive samples consisted of CD45RO-negative cells that were positively selected for CCR7, yielding a CD45RA+CCR7+ population without TemRA cells. The donors were healthy, HIV-negative adults who had no recently reported acute infections or vaccinations. Only Caucasian adults living in Nashville, Tennessee, USA were represented among the donors. Blood was obtained by leukapheresis, after which PBMCs were separated by Ficoll-Histopaque density gradient centrifugation and cryopreserved in liquid nitrogen vapor phase. Purity and quantity of every magnetically sorted T cell population were checked by analytical flow cytometry. Genomic DNA was isolated from each sorted fraction and quantified by UV absorbance on a Nanodrop 2000c. For this clone: This receptor's antigen is unknown. Base qualities are not recorded, but no much larger clone differs from it by a single base.

Using the deep immunoSEQ assay, multiplex PCR amplified TCR CDR3 regions from genomic DNA. Genomic DNA extracted from each cell subset was distributed evenly over all wells of several immunoSEQ 96-well plates, and each plate served as one replicate. For sorted subsets, about 210 ng of genomic DNA, equivalent to 25,000 to 35,000 T cell genomes, went into each replicate PCR. The purified libraries were quantified using a Qubit 3.0 fluorometer, sized with a Bioanalyzer 2100, and then quantified again using the KAPA Library Quantification kit. Every immunoSEQ 96-well plate was sequenced on a separate single-read 150-cycle Illumina NextSeq 550 flow cell. On the study's bioinformatics: Because only junctional sequences without quality scores were contained in the immunoSEQ output, filtering matching that applied to full-length reads could not be performed. Sequences were annotated with PyIR, a Python wrapper for IgBLAST v1.9, using IMGT germline references to assign V/J genes and CDR3. Reads with weak V/J assignments (E-value above 1e-6), missing CDR3, stop codons, out-of-frame junctions, or ambiguous translated residues were removed. V3J clonotypes were defined as sequences sharing the same inferred V gene, J gene, and CDR3 amino acid sequence. To compute the percentage overlap between repertoires, the number of shared unique clonotypes was divided by the size of the smaller repertoire. Three approaches were used to assess repertoire richness: RTK rarefaction, the Chao1 estimator, and Recon v2.1 estimates of unobserved clonotypes. For all TCRbeta clonotypes obtained by the gDNA method from a handful of donors, generation probabilities were computed with OLGA. The immuneACCESS repertoire file appears here via TCRdb, limited to in-frame rearrangements. These files lack a portion of the clones; in checked studies, under half of the deficit traces to unresolved V genes, and the cause of the others is not known. Clonal size and the V and J genes are those of that table, whereas D and trimming came from the DNA. This sample has roughly 2 million clones in its table, and about 95% of those were observed once. The ten top clones hold 1% to 1.3% of the sample.

The germline V gene encodes CDR1 MNHEY and CDR2 SMNVEV (reference sequence). After removal of 4 bases from V and 1 base from J, the junction retains 4 bases not matched to a gene. The CDR3 covers 15 residues, taking in both the cysteine and the phenylalanine. Only the CDR3 portion is preserved as DNA: 45 bases, with reading frame beginning at the first base. The sequence was collected from a man younger than 35 in good health. In this chain, TRBV27 is recombined with TRBJ1-1, with 9 central nucleotides matching TRBD1. The sequenced sample was naive CD8+ T cells sorted from blood. The cell subset or site label here, explained by the study, means: CD45RA+CCR7+. Read as DNA, the sequence is TGTGCCAGCAGTTCCCTACAGGGGGCGAACACTGAAGCTTTCTTT. Translation gives CASSSLQGANTEAFF.